Listed here is a single TCR beta chain. This entry belongs to a study of cytomegalovirus exposure and HLA in healthy donors. This PCR relied on a set of 60 Vbeta primers and 13 Jbeta primers. The protocol was immunoSEQ multiplex PCR, while the TCRdb copy is restricted to in-frame clones and leaves out a portion. Of 65,000 to 85,000 clones listed, about four fifths were seen once; the top ten hold roughly 2.4%. Sequenced sample: PBMCs. The TCR comes from a woman in her forties or fifties in good health and CMV-seronegative.

This CDR3 is CASSWDRGDGYTF. Written as DNA, the CDR3 is TGCGCCAGCAGCTGGGACAGGGGGGATGGCTACACCTTC. This chain links TRBV5-1 with TRBJ1-2; 11 bases are shared with TRBD1. V was clipped by 3 bases and J by 6 bases; unmatched bases: 1. Germline V gene lookup returns CDR1 SGHRS and CDR2 YFSETQ. This CDR3 comprises 13 residues.